These T cell receptor beta chains were read from a single sample in a study of PD-L1 blockade in urothelial cancer. Produced via immunoSEQ multiplex PCR; TCRdb's table is partial and in-frame only. This sample has around 80,000 clones, with around 90% found just once. The material sequenced was PBMCs, taken around atezolizumab (anti-PD-L1) treatment. The receptors shown here come from a woman aged 70-85 years with urothelial cancer. CDR3s include the opening cysteine and the closing phenylalanine or tryptophan. Fields, in order: clone size, J gene, D gene, V gene, CDR3 protein, CDR3 DNA. D genes are given only for firm matches. The size entry is marked missing in some rows and otherwise reads once, few, many or a size class.

size: once
J: TRBJ1-6
D: -
V: TRBV11-2
CDR3: CASSFGGFFGSPLHF
DNA: TGTGCCAGCAGCTTCGGAGGGTTCTTCGGCTCACCCCTCCACTTT

size: -
J: TRBJ1-2
D: -
V: TRBV6-1
CDR3: CASSETLTGRYGYTF
DNA: TGTGCCAGCAGTGAAACGCTCACAGGGCGCTATGGCTACACCTTC

size: -
J: TRBJ1-4
D: -
V: TRBV5-6
CDR3: CASSLAKGVPTNEKLFF
DNA: TGTGCCAGCAGCTTGGCCAAGGGGGTTCCAACTAATGAAAAACTGTTTTTT

size: -
J: TRBJ2-7
D: -
V: TRBV5-4
CDR3: CASSFDYSAQEQYF
DNA: TGTGCCAGCAGCTTCGACTATTCGGCCCAAGAGCAGTACTTC

size: -
J: TRBJ2-1
D: -
V: TRBV28
CDR3: CASSLVSSGNNEQFF
DNA: TGTGCCAGCAGTTTGGTGAGTAGCGGAAACAATGAGCAGTTCTTC

size: -
J: TRBJ2-1
D: TRBD2
V: TRBV6-5
CDR3: CASSLAGVWNEQFF
DNA: TGTGCCAGCAGTCTAGCGGGAGTCTGGAATGAGCAGTTCTTC

size: -
J: TRBJ2-7
D: -
V: TRBV19
CDR3: CASSALETGEQYF
DNA: TGTGCCAGTAGTGCCCTTGAGACGGGCGAGCAGTACTTC

size: -
J: TRBJ1-1
D: TRBD1
V: TRBV28
CDR3: CASSLPTGATEAFF
DNA: TGTGCCAGCAGCCTCCCGACAGGGGCGACTGAAGCTTTCTTT

size: -
J: TRBJ1-4
D: -
V: TRBV7-9
CDR3: CAISDRQNEKLFF
DNA: TGTGCCATTTCGGACCGACAGAATGAAAAACTGTTTTTT

size: -
J: TRBJ2-1
D: TRBD2
V: TRBV20-1
CDR3: CSGGGVNEQFF
DNA: TGCAGCGGGGGGGGCGTTAATGAGCAGTTCTTC

size: -
J: TRBJ1-5
D: -
V: TRBV28
CDR3: CASSPTQGSPNQPQHF
DNA: TGTGCCAGCAGTCCTACCCAGGGGAGTCCCAATCAGCCCCAGCATTTT

size: -
J: TRBJ2-7
D: -
V: TRBV6-5
CDR3: CASTRGPASYEQYF
DNA: TGTGCCAGCACCCGCGGGCCAGCCTCCTACGAGCAGTACTTC

size: -
J: TRBJ1-6
D: -
V: TRBV19
CDR3: CASSNGQKYNSPLHF
DNA: TGTGCCAGTAGTAACGGACAGAAATATAATTCACCCCTCCACTTT

size: -
J: TRBJ2-1
D: -
V: TRBV2
CDR3: CASSAGRGVYNEQFF
DNA: TGTGCCAGCAGCGCCGGCAGGGGGGTCTACAATGAGCAGTTCTTC

size: -
J: TRBJ2-1
D: TRBD2
V: TRBV10-3
CDR3: CAISVTSGDYNEQFF
DNA: TGTGCCATCAGTGTAACAAGCGGGGACTACAATGAGCAGTTCTTC

size: -
J: TRBJ2-3
D: TRBD1
V: TRBV4-3
CDR3: CASSQDGGQGLFTDTQYF
DNA: TGCGCCAGCAGCCAAGATGGGGGACAGGGTTTATTCACAGATACGCAGTATTTT

size: medium-sized
J: TRBJ2-3
D: -
V: TRBV4-3
CDR3: CASSQDAPVVGAFGTDTQYF
DNA: TGCGCCAGCAGCCAAGATGCCCCCGTAGTAGGGGCTTTCGGCACAGATACGCAGTATTTT

size: -
J: TRBJ2-1
D: TRBD1
V: TRBV19
CDR3: CASSVLQGLTYNEQFF
DNA: TGTGCCAGTAGTGTCCTACAGGGGTTAACCTACAATGAGCAGTTCTTC

size: few
J: TRBJ1-5
D: -
V: TRBV18
CDR3: CASSPPGLSNQPQHF
DNA: TGTGCCAGCTCACCTCCGGGACTCAGCAATCAGCCCCAGCATTTT

size: few
J: TRBJ2-7
D: -
V: TRBV4-1
CDR3: CASSQQGIGETYEQYF
DNA: TGCGCCAGCAGCCAACAGGGGATCGGGGAAACCTACGAGCAGTACTTC

size: -
J: TRBJ1-5
D: -
V: TRBV5-5
CDR3: CASSLEGDSNQPQHF
DNA: TGTGCCAGCAGCTTGGAAGGGGATAGCAATCAGCCCCAGCATTTT

size: -
J: TRBJ2-5
D: TRBD1
V: TRBV6-5
CDR3: CASRTGVRETQYF
DNA: TGTGCCAGCAGGACAGGGGTTCGAGAGACCCAGTACTTC

size: -
J: TRBJ2-3
D: TRBD2
V: TRBV5-1
CDR3: CASSPAWTSGGTDTQYF
DNA: TGCGCCAGCAGCCCGGCTTGGACTAGCGGGGGCACAGATACGCAGTATTTT

size: -
J: TRBJ2-3
D: -
V: TRBV28
CDR3: CASSLSPRGLAIDTQYF
DNA: TGTGCCAGCAGTTTATCCCCCCGCGGGCTAGCTATAGATACGCAGTATTTT

size: -
J: TRBJ2-1
D: -
V: TRBV30
CDR3: CAWSVRQSYNEQFF
DNA: TGTGCCTGGAGTGTAAGACAGTCCTACAATGAGCAGTTCTTC

size: -
J: TRBJ2-7
D: -
V: TRBV28
CDR3: CASSFSSREMDRAYEQYF
DNA: TGTGCCAGCAGTTTCTCTAGTCGTGAAATGGACAGAGCCTACGAGCAGTACTTC

size: -
J: TRBJ1-2
D: -
V: TRBV19
CDR3: CASSTAGTRGGYTF
DNA: TGTGCCAGTAGTACCGCAGGGACGCGGGGTGGCTACACCTTC

size: -
J: TRBJ2-7
D: TRBD1
V: TRBV19
CDR3: CASSIGGQEGYEQYF
DNA: TGTGCCAGTAGTATCGGGGGACAGGAGGGATACGAGCAGTACTTC

size: once
J: TRBJ1-2
D: TRBD1
V: TRBV29-1
CDR3: CSAEVDLNRGGYGYTF
DNA: TGCAGCGCTGAAGTAGACTTAAACAGGGGAGGCTATGGCTACACCTTC

size: -
J: TRBJ2-6
D: -
V: TRBV5-1
CDR3: CASSLSGHSSGANVLTF
DNA: TGCGCCAGCAGCTTGAGCGGCCACTCCTCTGGGGCCAACGTCCTGACTTTC

size: -
J: TRBJ2-7
D: TRBD2
V: TRBV28
CDR3: CASSSQRGGRYEQYF
DNA: TGTGCCAGCAGTTCCCAGCGGGGGGGCCGGTACGAGCAGTACTTC

size: -
J: TRBJ1-2
D: TRBD1
V: TRBV19
CDR3: CASSIRDRVGYTF
DNA: TGTGCCAGTAGTATACGGGACAGGGTTGGCTACACCTTC

size: -
J: TRBJ1-4
D: TRBD1
V: TRBV25-1
CDR3: CASSWDSPTNHEKLFF
DNA: TGTGCCAGCAGCTGGGACAGCCCAACTAATCATGAAAAACTGTTTTTT

size: -
J: TRBJ2-7
D: TRBD2
V: TRBV7-3
CDR3: CASSFSGGDYEQYF
DNA: TGTGCCAGCAGCTTCAGCGGGGGAGATTACGAGCAGTACTTC

size: -
J: TRBJ2-3
D: TRBD2
V: TRBV5-6
CDR3: CASSRLAGLTDTQYF
DNA: TGTGCCAGCAGCAGACTAGCGGGGCTCACAGATACGCAGTATTTT

size: medium-sized
J: TRBJ1-2
D: TRBD1
V: TRBV20-1
CDR3: CSAPHRGGYTF
DNA: TGCAGTGCTCCTCACAGGGGAGGCTACACCTTC

size: few
J: TRBJ1-2
D: TRBD1
V: TRBV7-9
CDR3: CASSSRGTGYGYTF
DNA: TGTGCCAGCAGCTCCCGAGGGACAGGGTATGGCTACACCTTC

size: -
J: TRBJ2-7
D: TRBD2
V: TRBV6-1
CDR3: CASSGLKAGGYEQYF
DNA: TGTGCCAGCAGTGGCCTTAAAGCGGGAGGATACGAGCAGTACTTC

size: -
J: TRBJ2-7
D: TRBD2
V: TRBV19
CDR3: CASSIVFGTSFDDYAEQYF
DNA: TGTGCCAGTAGTATAGTATTCGGGACTAGCTTTGATGACTACGCGGAGCAGTACTTC

size: -
J: TRBJ2-7
D: TRBD2
V: TRBV9
CDR3: CASSPGGGEQYF
DNA: TGTGCCAGCAGCCCGGGGGGGGGCGAGCAGTACTTC

size: -
J: TRBJ1-1
D: TRBD1
V: TRBV2
CDR3: CASSGQGASTEAFF
DNA: TGTGCCAGCAGCGGACAGGGGGCGAGCACTGAAGCTTTCTTT

size: few
J: TRBJ2-7
D: -
V: TRBV10-3
CDR3: CAISESGDTYEQYF
DNA: TGTGCCATCAGTGAGTCAGGGGACACCTACGAGCAGTACTTC

size: -
J: TRBJ1-1
D: -
V: TRBV30
CDR3: CAGLINTEAFF
DNA: TGTGCCGGCTTGATAAACACTGAAGCTTTCTTT

size: -
J: TRBJ2-7
D: -
V: TRBV7-3
CDR3: CASSLGTRDEQYF
DNA: TGTGCCAGCAGCCTCGGGACTCGGGACGAGCAGTACTTC

size: -
J: TRBJ2-1
D: -
V: TRBV19
CDR3: CASSMGSAGPRYNEQFF
DNA: TGTGCCAGTAGTATGGGTAGTGCGGGGCCGAGGTACAATGAGCAGTTCTTC

size: -
J: TRBJ2-1
D: TRBD2
V: TRBV28
CDR3: CASSPLAGVGNEQFF
DNA: TGTGCCAGCAGCCCCCTAGCGGGAGTAGGCAATGAGCAGTTCTTC

size: -
J: TRBJ2-5
D: TRBD2
V: TRBV5-6
CDR3: CASSSLAGGQETQYF
DNA: TGTGCCAGCAGCTCACTAGCGGGGGGCCAAGAGACCCAGTACTTC

size: -
J: TRBJ2-5
D: -
V: TRBV10-2
CDR3: CASSLGARYTQYF
DNA: TGCGCCAGCAGCCTAGGGGCCCGGTACACCCAGTACTTC

size: -
J: TRBJ1-5
D: -
V: TRBV19
CDR3: CASSPLRVARDYYSNQPQHF
DNA: TGTGCCAGTAGCCCTCTCAGAGTCGCACGGGATTATTATAGCAATCAGCCCCAGCATTTT